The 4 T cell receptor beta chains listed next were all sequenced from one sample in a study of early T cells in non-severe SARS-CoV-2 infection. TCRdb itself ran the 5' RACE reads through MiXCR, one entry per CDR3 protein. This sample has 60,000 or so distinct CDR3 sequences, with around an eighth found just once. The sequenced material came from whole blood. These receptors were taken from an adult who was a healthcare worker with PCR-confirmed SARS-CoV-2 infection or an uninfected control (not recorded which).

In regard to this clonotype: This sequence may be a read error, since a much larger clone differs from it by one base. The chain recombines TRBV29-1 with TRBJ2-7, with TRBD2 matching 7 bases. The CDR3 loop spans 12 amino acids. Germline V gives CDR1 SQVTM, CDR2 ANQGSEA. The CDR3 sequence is CSVESRDYEQCF. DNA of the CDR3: TGCAGCGTTGAGTCGCGGGACTACGAGCAGTGCTTC.

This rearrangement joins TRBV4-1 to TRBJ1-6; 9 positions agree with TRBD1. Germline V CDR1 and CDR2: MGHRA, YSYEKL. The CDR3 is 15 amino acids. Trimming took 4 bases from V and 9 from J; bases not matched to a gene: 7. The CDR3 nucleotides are TGCGCCAGCAGCCCATCGGGACAGGGCGTTTCACCCCTCCACTTT. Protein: CASSPSGQGVSPLHF.

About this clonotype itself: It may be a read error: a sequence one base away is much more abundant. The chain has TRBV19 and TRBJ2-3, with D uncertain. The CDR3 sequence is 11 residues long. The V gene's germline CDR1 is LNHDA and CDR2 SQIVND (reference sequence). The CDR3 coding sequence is TGTGCCAGCGAGGTCGCAGATACGCTGTATTTT. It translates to CASEVADTLYF.

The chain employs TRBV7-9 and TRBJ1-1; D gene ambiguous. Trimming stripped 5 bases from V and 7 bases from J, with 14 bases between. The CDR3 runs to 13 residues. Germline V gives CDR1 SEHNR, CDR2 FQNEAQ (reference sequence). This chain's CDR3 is CASSRQVAGEAFF. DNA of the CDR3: TGTGCCAGCAGCCGTCAAGTGGCAGGTGAAGCTTTCTTT. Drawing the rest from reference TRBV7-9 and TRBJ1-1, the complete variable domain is DTGVSQNPRHKITKRGQNVTFRCDPISEHNRLYWYRQTLGQGPEFLTYFQNEAQLEKSRLLSDRFSAERPKGSFSTLEIQRTEQGDSAMYLCASSRQVAGEAFFGQGTRLTVV.